This TCR beta chain was obtained from a study of T cells after somatic rescue of genetic block. TCRdb keeps only in-frame clones here, not all; method: immunoSEQ multiplex PCR. This table holds some 12,000 clones, around 70% found once. A few counts support this clone. This receptor was obtained from a boy aged 5-17 years. Sequencing was carried out using peripheral blood mononuclear cells (PBMCs).

The CDR3: CASSFEGVGNQPQHF. CDR3 DNA sequence: TGCGCCAGCAGCTTCGAGGGCGTGGGCAATCAGCCCCAGCATTTT. This chain uses TRBV5-1 with TRBJ1-5; D remains ambiguous. Germline V gene sequence: CDR1 SGHRS, CDR2 YFSETQ. The V end lost 2 bases, the J end lost 2 bases, and 11 bases lay between the germline ends. CDR3 length equals 15 residues.